This T cell receptor beta chain appears in the sequencing data of a study of T cells in Graves' hyperthyroidism and ophthalmopathy. This clonotype was counted ten times or more. TCR beta CDR3 region amplification was performed from RNA transcripts. Primed by the HTBI set, a first-round RT-PCR was run on the TCR CDR3. One entry per CDR3 protein results from TCRdb running MiXCR on the multiplex PCR reads. The top ten hold 5.5% to 7.5% of the sample, which has about 580,000 distinct CDR3 sequences, roughly 13% seen once. Aged 18 to 65, the patients had hyperthyroidism that was newly diagnosed and had lasted under 2 months. This CDR3 has 16 residues. Germline V gene data show CDR1 as MNHEY and CDR2 as SVGEGT. Trimming shortened V by 5 bases and J by 5 bases, and 21 bases separated the two germline ends.

Sequencing was done on a sample of blood. This receptor was identified in a woman in her 30s with Graves' hyperthyroidism that later progressed to Graves' ophthalmopathy. The chain uses TRBV6-2 or TRBV6-3 and TRBJ2-5, with a possible D match to TRBD2 (6 bases). CDR3 region: CASSEHPGLRWETQYF. In DNA, the CDR3 is TGTGCCAGCAGTGAACACCCGGGACTCCGTTGGGAGACCCAGTACTTC.